These 17 T cell receptor beta chains share one sample of origin, sequenced in a study of blood T cell repertoires in COVID-19. Produced via immunoSEQ multiplex PCR; TCRdb's table is partial and in-frame only. In the table there are 250,000 to 400,000 clones, about 91% of which are singletons. The specimen was peripheral blood. Receptors originate from a woman in her twenties or thirties with COVID-19, enrolled during active disease.

V gene TRBV28 combines with J gene TRBJ1-1, with D hard to call. The ends were cut back, 2 bases at V and 5 bases at J, with 6 bases in the middle. The CDR3 runs 12 residues. CDR1 is MDHEN and CDR2 is SYDVKM in the germline V gene. CDR3 sequence: CASSLLSTEAFF. CDR3 bases: TGTGCCAGCAGTTTACTCAGTACTGAAGCTTTCTTT.

This chain links TRBV4-3 with TRBJ2-7; D might be TRBD1 (6 bases). The V and J ends lost 2 bases and 5 bases respectively, with 16 bases between them. The CDR3 sequence is 15 residues long. Germline V gives CDR1 LGHNA, CDR2 YSLEER. The CDR3 here is CASSQTPGQPHEQYF. Here the CDR3 DNA reads TGCGCCAGCAGCCAAACTCCGGGACAACCCCACGAGCAGTACTTC.

This chain joins TRBV29-1 and TRBJ1-4, with 10 positions matching TRBD1. Germline V CDR1 and CDR2: SQVTM, ANQGSEA. The CDR3 loop spans 14 amino acids. The CDR3 DNA reads as TGCGGGGGACAGGGGACGGCAACTAATGAAAAACTGTTTTTT. Translated, it gives CGGQGTATNEKLFF.

In regard to this clone: The junction departs from the called germline gene at one end, perhaps through a read error. The genes are TRBV10-1 and TRBJ1-3; 8 bases are shared with TRBD1. The CDR3 is 14 amino acids. Looked up from germline, CDR1 is WNHNN and CDR2 is SYGVQD (reference sequence). CDR3 DNA sequence: TGCGCCAGCAGTGCGGGACAGGTGGCCTCCCCCCCTTGTTTT. This translates into CASSAGQVASPPCF.

The chain couples TRBV2 to TRBJ1-5; D is ambiguous. The CDR3 extends over 14 amino acids. Trimming took 0 bases from V and 6 from J, leaving 9 bases between them. Germline V gene sequence: CDR1 SNHLY, CDR2 FYNNEI. CDR3 DNA sequence: TGTGCCAGCAGTGAAGCGCCAGAATCTCAGCCCCAGCATTTT. Its protein is CASSEAPESQPQHF.

This chain connects TRBV19 to TRBJ1-3; D call uncertain. With 7 bases removed from V and 0 bases from J, the gap between germline ends came to 13 bases. From germline, CDR1 is LNHDA and CDR2 SQIVND (reference sequence). CDR3 length equals 15 residues. CDR3 nucleotide sequence: TGTGCCAGTAAGAGAACCATAAACTCTGGAAACACCATATATTTT. Translated, it gives CASKRTINSGNTIYF.

This sequence joins TRBV3-1 (or the pseudogene TRBV3-2) and TRBJ2-5; no clear D. Germline CDR1 reads LGHDT; CDR2 reads YNNKEL (reference sequence). The CDR3 is made up of 15 amino acids. V was shortened by 3 bases and J by 0 bases, with 11 bases between the two germline ends. The CDR3 DNA reads TGTGCCAGCAGCCACCCCCTGCAGGACCAAGAGACCCAGTACTTC. Its translation: CASSHPLQDQETQYF.

This chain joins TRBV7-6 and TRBJ1-4; D is ambiguous. The CDR3 has 16 amino acids. CDR1 and CDR2 from the germline V gene are SGHVS and FNYEAQ. The germline V and J ends were trimmed by 2 bases and 2 bases, with 12 bases remaining between them. In DNA, the CDR3 is TGTGCCAGCAGCTTAAGGAGGGCTGGGACTAATGAAAAACTGTTTTTT. Translating it yields CASSLRRAGTNEKLFF.

The V gene is TRBV6-5, the J gene TRBJ1-2, with no clear D. Trimming shortened V by 3 bases and J by 4 bases, and 12 bases separated the two germline ends. The CDR3 is made up of 14 amino acids. The germline V gene has CDR1 MNHEY and CDR2 SVGAGI. CDR3 bases: TGTGCCAGCAGTTATGGAGCTTTTGGCTATGGCTACACCTTC. It translates to CASSYGAFGYGYTF.

The genes are TRBV6-5 and TRBJ2-7; TRBD2 matches 9 bases. CDR1 MNHEY and CDR2 SVGAGI come from the germline V gene. Trimming cost V 8 bases and J 9 bases; bases outside gene matches: 5. The CDR3 sequence is 11 residues long. The DNA of the CDR3 is TGTGCCAGCGGGCGGGAGGGGTTGCAGTACGTC. Its translation is CASGREGLQYV.

This chain links TRBV3-1 (or the pseudogene TRBV3-2) with TRBJ2-2; D remains unclear. Trimming removed 4 bases from V and 6 bases from J, with 3 bases in between. Germline lookup yields CDR1 LGHDT and CDR2 YNNKEL (reference sequence). The CDR3 runs 11 residues. This CDR3 is CASSLAGELFF. The CDR3 DNA sequence: TGTGCCAGCAGCCTCGCCGGGGAGCTGTTTTTT.

The chain joins TRBV7-2 to TRBJ1-5, with D perhaps TRBD1 (6 bases). Germline values: CDR1 SGHTA, CDR2 FQGNSA. The CDR3 totals 15 residues. V dropped 6 bases and J dropped 0 bases, with 12 bases sitting between them. The CDR3 protein is CASSRYRDSNQPQHF. Here the CDR3 DNA reads TGTGCCAGCAGTCGATACAGGGATAGCAATCAGCCCCAGCATTTT.

The chain joins TRBV9 to TRBJ1-2, with TRBD1 matching 7 bases. J gave up 2 bases and V 4 bases, and 8 bases lay outside the gene matches. The CDR3 runs to 15 residues. CDR1 SGDLS and CDR2 YYNGEE come from the germline V gene. In DNA, the CDR3 is TGTGCCAGCAGCCCGTGGGGGGACAGAAACTATGGCTACACCTTC. Protein: CASSPWGDRNYGYTF.

This clone is a singleton in its sample. The chain employs TRBV4-1 and TRBJ1-1; TRBD1 aligns across 7 bases. In germline, CDR1 is MGHRA, CDR2 YSYEKL. Trimming removed 7 bases from V and 1 base from J; junction bases left unmatched: 6. The CDR3 is 14 amino acids. CDR3 nucleotides: TGCGCCAGCACCAGGACAGGATCGAACACTGAAGCTTTCTTT. It translates to CASTRTGSNTEAFF.

The chain couples TRBV27 to TRBJ2-5; D uncertain. CDR1 MNHEY and CDR2 SMNVEV come from the germline V gene (reference sequence). This CDR3 is 13 amino acids long. The V end lost 6 bases, the J end lost 4 bases, and 12 bases lay between the germline ends. CDR3 protein: CASRTSYGETQYF. The CDR3 nucleotides read TGTGCCAGCAGAACCTCGTACGGAGAGACCCAGTACTTC.

The V gene is TRBV7-2, the J gene TRBJ2-1, with TRBD2 matching over 11 bases. CDR3 length equals 16 residues. With 5 bases clipped from V and 2 bases from J, the junction kept 5 bases outside the gene matches. Germline V lookup: CDR1 SGHTA, CDR2 FQGNSA. CDR3 coding DNA: TGTGCCAGCAGCACCCTAGCGGGGGGCCCCTACAATGAGCAGTTCTTC. It is translated as CASSTLAGGPYNEQFF.

This clone was found once. The V gene is TRBV7-2, the J gene TRBJ1-2; TRBD1 matches at 10 bases. Germline V gene lookup returns CDR1 SGHTA and CDR2 FQGNSA. The trim removed 2 bases at V and 8 bases at J, leaving 11 bases unmatched. The CDR3 sequence is 16 residues long. The CDR3 is CASSLTPGQGKGGYTF. The CDR3 region has the DNA TGTGCCAGCAGCTTAACCCCGGGACAGGGGAAAGGCGGCTACACCTTC.